The source of this T cell receptor (beta chain) is a study of T cells after yellow fever vaccination. Study-wide results and limits: The study re-detected most primary-vaccination clones after the booster (nearly 97% CD4, approximately 87% CD8). A weaker but faster secondary response was observed, peaking on day 5 versus 15.

The CDR3 sequence is 15 residues long. Per the germline V gene, CDR1 is DFQATT and CDR2 is SNEGSKA (reference sequence). V lost 3 bases and J 1 base, leaving 15 bases between the germline ends. UMIs were added to TCR cDNA along with a universal primer site when it was made by 5'RACE template switching. TCRdb fed the 5' RACE reads into MiXCR, producing one record per CDR3 protein. The data show a few hundred thousand distinct CDR3 sequences, with 3.5% to 4.5% seen just once and 15% to 20% held by the top ten. In regard to this clonotype: Antigen specificity is unknown.

J is TRBJ2-5 and V is TRBV20-1; D is tentatively TRBD1 or TRBD2 (5 bases each). The sequenced sample was PBMCs, obtained 15 days after the yellow fever booster vaccination. This TCR was sampled from a man between 18 and 35 years old who received the YFV17D yellow fever vaccine. CDR3 region: CSASISGTPQETQYF. CDR3 bases: TGCAGTGCTAGCATCTCCGGGACGCCCCAAGAGACCCAGTACTTC.